Listed below are T cell receptor beta chains from one sample, sequenced in a study of cytomegalovirus exposure and HLA in healthy donors. Assay: immunoSEQ multiplex PCR; the TCRdb copy retains only in-frame clones and omits some. The sample shows around 100,000 clones, roughly 77% of them seen only once. The sequencing input was PBMCs. The receptors shown here come from a woman aged 50 to 65 in good health and CMV-seropositive. Each CDR3 is given with its conserved first and last residue. The D gene is left open where the match is weak. The size field is filled for only some rows; it gives once, few, many or a size class.

size,J,D,V,DNA,CDR3
NA,TRBJ2-1,TRBD2,TRBV5-6,TGTGCCAGCAGGTTTCGAGCGGGAAGGAATGAGCAGTTCTTC,CASRFRAGRNEQFF
NA,TRBJ2-1,NA,TRBV7-3,TGTGCCAGCAGCTTAGGCCGCAATGAGCAGTTCTTC,CASSLGRNEQFF
NA,TRBJ2-2,TRBD2,TRBV4-1,TGCGCCAGCAGCCAAGGTGCCGTGCCGGGACTAGCGGGAGGGGGTAACACCGGGGAGCTGTTTTTT,CASSQGAVPGLAGGGNTGELFF
NA,TRBJ2-6,NA,TRBV4-1,TGCGCCACGAAAGGGGCTGGGGCCAACGTCCTGACTTTC,CATKGAGANVLTF
NA,TRBJ2-5,TRBD2,TRBV2,TGTGCCAGCAGTCGGGCGGGAAGGGAGGGAGAGACCCAGTACTTC,CASSRAGREGETQYF
few,TRBJ2-7,NA,TRBV7-9,TGTGCCAGCAGCCGCCCCTCGACAGCCTCTCAAGAATTATACGAGCAGTACTTC,CASSRPSTASQELYEQYF
NA,TRBJ2-1,TRBD2,TRBV19,TGTGCCTCGTCGGGGCTAGCGGTATACAATGAGCAGTTCTTC,CASSGLAVYNEQFF
NA,TRBJ1-2,NA,TRBV19,TGTGCCAGTAGTGCGCCCCGGTATGGCTACACCTTC,CASSAPRYGYTF
NA,TRBJ2-5,NA,TRBV7-9,TGTGCCAGCATAGGTGCGGGAAAAGAGACCCAGTACTTC,CASIGAGKETQYF
NA,TRBJ2-1,NA,TRBV6-5,TGTGCCAGCACCACCGGGACAAACCTATACAATGAGCAGTTCTTC,CASTTGTNLYNEQFF
NA,TRBJ2-3,TRBD2,TRBV7-8,TGTGCCAGCACCTCCGGGACTAGCAGGGATACGCAGTATTTT,CASTSGTSRDTQYF